This T cell receptor (beta chain) was captured by sequencing in a study of T-cell reconstitution after alpha-beta-depleted transplantation in children. Trimming left V 0 bases short and J 7 bases short, with 7 bases between. The CDR3 covers 12 residues. As it was prepared, the TCRbeta library received unique molecular identifiers. TCRdb reanalysed the PCR reads using MiXCR and keeps one entry per CDR3 protein. The sample lists some 530,000 distinct CDR3 sequences, around an eighth occurring once. In its sample, this clonotype was seen many times. The rearrangement joins TRBV12-3 or TRBV12-4 to TRBJ2-7; D tentatively fits TRBD1 or TRBD2 (5 bases each). Here the sequenced sample was PBMCs from the stem cell graft donor, taken from the stem cell graft. The receptor was derived from a human donor who donated a stem cell graft to a child with combined immunodeficiency. The CDR3 sequence is CASSLAGGEQYF. The CDR3 coding sequence is TGTGCCAGCAGTTTAGCTGGGGGAGAGCAGTACTTC.